This T cell receptor beta chain was profiled in a study of blood T cell repertoires in COVID-19. Study in general: Whether acute or convalescent, the COVID-19 samples came from the United States, Italy and Spain. PBMCs, B-cell-depleted T cells, or T cells provided the cDNA or gDNA that made up the material.

This CDR3 is 15 amino acids long. The germline V gene encodes CDR1 SGHNT and CDR2 YYREEE (reference sequence). With V trimmed by 5 bases and J by 7 bases, 8 bases remained unmatched. Study members were between roughly 18 and 100 years old and lived in over 20 US regions. Clinical history reported by participants formed the basis on which cohorts were assigned. Assay used: immunoSEQ multiplex PCR; TCRdb lists only in-frame clones, some missing. The sample includes about 210,000 clones, 70% to 90% of them seen just once. Sequencing input: PBMCs or T cells enriched from blood (not recorded which). The J gene is TRBJ1-6, the V gene TRBV5-4, with 8 positions matching TRBD1. The sequence came from a man aged 25 to 40 with acute COVID-19. The CDR3, as DNA: TGTGCCAGCAGTACGGACAGGGAGAGAAATTCACCCCTCCACTTT. Translating gives CASSTDRERNSPLHF.